Following are 25 T cell receptor beta chains from one sample sequenced in a study of early T cells in non-severe SARS-CoV-2 infection. TCRdb passed the 5' RACE reads through MiXCR, listing each CDR3 protein once. The table records approximately 30,000 distinct CDR3 sequences, roughly 7% of them present only once. Sequencing used whole blood. All receptors come from an adult who was a healthcare worker with PCR-confirmed SARS-CoV-2 infection or an uninfected control (not recorded which).

This clonotype is labeled as medium-sized. This chain connects TRBV19 to TRBJ1-1; TRBD1 matches at 7 bases. Germline V gives CDR1 LNHDA, CDR2 SQIVND (reference sequence). With 4 bases clipped from V and 1 base from J, the junction kept 9 bases outside the gene matches. The CDR3 sequence is 16 residues long. The CDR3 bases are TGTGCCAGTAGTACCCTGTGGACAGGACCGAACACTGAAGCTTTCTTT. Encoded protein: CASSTLWTGPNTEAFF.

This clonotype has a count of ten or more. The gene calls are TRBV28 and TRBJ1-6; D ambiguous. The germline V gene encodes CDR1 MDHEN and CDR2 SYDVKM. The CDR3 length is 15 residues. V lost 4 bases and J lost 6, with 13 bases in between. The CDR3 nucleotides read TGTGCCAGCAGTTCGGAGACTACCATTAATTCACCCCTCCACTTT. The encoded protein is CASSSETTINSPLHF.

This clonotype was counted between two and nine times. The chain recombines TRBV5-5 with TRBJ1-1; no firm D call. This CDR3 region has 14 residues. Per germline, CDR1 SGHKS and CDR2 YYEKEE (reference sequence). V lost 0 bases, J lost 1 base, and 7 bases lay in between. CDR3 amino acids: CASSLAGQNTEAFF. The CDR3 DNA reads TGTGCCAGCAGCTTGGCGGGTCAGAACACTGAAGCTTTCTTT.

This clonotype was seen at least ten times. The V and J genes are TRBV5-1 and TRBJ2-7, with a tentative D call TRBD1 (6 bases). The germline gives CDR1 SGHRS, CDR2 YFSETQ. This CDR3 contains 15 residues. V shed 4 bases and J shed 2 bases, with 16 bases lying between them. The CDR3 protein is CASSPADSSTYEQYF. In DNA, the CDR3 is TGCGCCAGCAGCCCAGCGGACAGCAGCACCTACGAGCAGTACTTC.

This clonotype was observed a handful of times. The rearrangement uses TRBV11-2 and TRBJ2-1; the match to TRBD2 covers 10 bases. Germline V CDR1 and CDR2: SGHAT, FQNNGV. After removal of 5 bases from V and 5 bases from J, the junction contained 9 bases not matched to a gene. This CDR3 region has 16 residues. This chain's CDR3 is CASSPRLAGVHNEQFF. In DNA, the CDR3 is TGTGCCAGCAGCCCACGGCTAGCGGGAGTCCACAATGAGCAGTTCTTC.

This clonotype was recorded many times. V gene TRBV6-2 or TRBV6-3 combines with J gene TRBJ2-2, with 9 bases lining up with TRBD2. The CDR3 totals 16 residues. From germline, CDR1 is MNHEY and CDR2 SVGEGT. V shed 4 bases, J shed 3 bases, and the junction held 6 bases outside the gene matches. The DNA for the CDR3 is TGTGCCAGCAGTTTATTAGCGGGAGCTGACACCGGGGAGCTGTTTTTT. This encodes CASSLLAGADTGELFF.

This clonotype has ten or more counts. The chain carries TRBV12-3 or TRBV12-4 and TRBJ2-1; 7 nucleotides line up with TRBD2. Germline trimming cut 6 bases from V and 12 bases from J; bases unmatched to any gene: 11. The CDR3 is 13 residues long. The CDR3 spells CASSPYTGGWQFF. Here the CDR3 DNA reads TGTGCCAGCAGCCCTTACACGGGAGGATGGCAGTTCTTC.

At least ten counts were recorded for this clonotype. The gene calls are TRBV6-1 and TRBJ2-7, with 7 positions matching TRBD1. Germline trimming cut 2 bases from V and 1 base from J; bases unmatched to any gene: 2. The CDR3 contains 14 residues. The germline gives CDR1 MNHNS, CDR2 SASEGT. For the CDR3, the DNA is TGTGCCAGCAGTGAATCAGGGGGATCCTACGAGCAGTACTTC. Residues: CASSESGGSYEQYF.

This clonotype appeared many times. V usage is TRBV29-1 and J usage is TRBJ2-5; 8 bases are shared with TRBD1. This CDR3 spans 14 amino acids. Trimming took 6 bases from V and 0 from J; bases not matched to a gene: 6. In germline, CDR1 is SQVTM, CDR2 ANQGSEA. The CDR3 coding sequence is TGCAGCGTAGCCGGGGACAGGTACCAAGAGACCCAGTACTTC. It is translated as CSVAGDRYQETQYF.

This clonotype was detected many times. The J gene is TRBJ2-6, the V gene TRBV29-1; maybe TRBD2 (6 bases). CDR1 and CDR2 (germline): SQVTM, ANQGSEA. The V end was cut by 4 bases, the J end by 4 bases, with 17 bases between. This CDR3 is built from 16 residues. The DNA of the CDR3 is TGCAGCGTTGTATCGGTGGAGGGAAACGGGGCCAACGTCCTGACTTTC. Protein sequence: CSVVSVEGNGANVLTF.

By sample fraction, this clonotype is medium-sized. For the CDR3, the DNA is TGTGCCAGCTCCCGGGGAGCGGTTACCTACGAGCAGTACTTC. The encoded protein is CASSRGAVTYEQYF. V usage is TRBV18 and J usage is TRBJ2-7; the D gene is possibly TRBD2 (5 bases). Germline assignment: CDR1 KGHSH and CDR2 LQKENI. The V end lost 6 bases, the J end lost 2 bases, and 14 bases lay between the germline ends. The CDR3 contains 14 residues.

This clonotype was picked up many times. The genes are TRBV28 and TRBJ2-7, with D possibly being TRBD2 (5 bases). V was clipped by 6 bases and J by 3 bases, with 15 bases between them. CDR1 and CDR2 (germline): MDHEN, SYDVKM. This CDR3 is 14 amino acids long. The CDR3 reads CASSGTGWVYEQYF. The CDR3 nucleotides are TGTGCCAGCAGCGGCACGGGGTGGGTCTACGAGCAGTACTTC.

In this sample, this clonotype turned up many times. The V and J genes are TRBV4-1 and TRBJ2-3, with D unclear. The CDR3 has 15 residues. V was clipped by 0 bases and J by 4 bases, with 11 bases between them. Germline CDR1 reads MGHRA; CDR2 reads YSYEKL. This CDR3 is CASSQDKKIADTQYF. The DNA of the CDR3 is TGCGCCAGCAGCCAAGATAAAAAAATAGCAGATACGCAGTATTTT.

This clonotype was observed many times. The rearrangement links TRBV18 to TRBJ2-1, with 12 bases that match TRBD2. V lost 8 bases, J lost 1 base, and 12 bases stayed unmatched. The CDR3 loop spans 18 amino acids. Germline V gene data show CDR1 as KGHSH and CDR2 as LQKENI. In DNA form, the CDR3 reads TGTGCCAGCGGGAGACAAGGACTAGCGGGAATGTCCTACAATGAGCAGTTCTTC. Translation gives CASGRQGLAGMSYNEQFF.

The sample holds many counts of this clonotype. This chain links TRBV10-3 with TRBJ2-3; TRBD2 aligns across 8 bases. CDR3 length equals 15 residues. Trimming at V came to 4 bases and at J to 4 bases, leaving 7 bases not matched to a gene. Germline-derived CDR1 and CDR2 are ENHRY and SYGVKD. The chain's CDR3 is CAISGRAGEADTQYF. The CDR3 bases are TGTGCCATCAGTGGACGAGCGGGAGAGGCAGATACGCAGTATTTT.

The rearrangement joins TRBV29-1 to TRBJ2-3, with 8 bases lining up with TRBD2. This CDR3 is 15 amino acids long. The V segment lost 3 bases and the J segment 3 bases; nucleotides outside the gene matches: 8. Germline CDR1 is SQVTM and CDR2 is ANQGSEA. The CDR3 DNA is TGCAGCGTTGAGGATTCCGGCGGGAGGACAGATACGCAGTATTTT. Translation: CSVEDSGGRTDTQYF.

Ten or more counts support this clonotype. V usage is TRBV3-1 and J usage is TRBJ1-6; D is ambiguous. Germline V gives CDR1 LGHDT, CDR2 YNNKEL (reference sequence). This CDR3 is built from 16 residues. Between the trimmed V and J ends, which lost 0 bases and 9 bases, there was a span of 15 bases. The CDR3: CASSQDTWPLTSPLHF. DNA for the CDR3: TGTGCCAGCAGCCAAGATACATGGCCTTTAACTTCACCCCTCCACTTT.

This clonotype was detected many times. This chain connects TRBV28 to TRBJ2-3; 16 bases match TRBD2. CDR1 MDHEN and CDR2 SYDVKM come from the germline V gene. J was trimmed by 5 bases and V by 5 bases; bases with no gene match: 7. The CDR3 covers 17 residues. The CDR3 spells CASSPPGLAGGRDTQYF. For the CDR3, the DNA is TGTGCCAGCAGTCCTCCGGGACTAGCGGGAGGGAGAGATACGCAGTATTTT.

This clonotype was found many times. V and J are TRBV6-2 or TRBV6-3 and TRBJ2-1; no reliable D call. The V gene lost 2 bases and the J gene lost 6 bases, with 2 bases spanning the gap. The germline gives CDR1 MNHEY, CDR2 SVGEGT. The CDR3 length is 11 residues. For the CDR3, the DNA is TGTGCCAGCAGTTACCGCAATGAGCAGTTCTTC. Its protein is CASSYRNEQFF.

The CDR3 spells CSASLTANYGYTF. The CDR3 nucleotides read TGCAGTGCTAGCCTTACGGCTAACTATGGCTACACCTTC. The gene calls are TRBV20-1 and TRBJ1-2; D gene ambiguous. The length of the CDR3 is 13 residues. Trimming cost V 3 bases and J 0 bases, with 8 bases left between them. Germline V gene lookup returns CDR1 DFQATT and CDR2 SNEGSKA (reference sequence).

The rearrangement joins TRBV18 to TRBJ2-7; tentatively, D is TRBD1 (5 bases). Deletions cut 1 base from V and 4 bases from J, with 11 bases between. The CDR3 runs to 14 residues. Germline CDR1 and CDR2: KGHSH and LQKENI. The CDR3, as DNA: TGTGCCAGCTCACCACTAGCCCAGGGATACGAGCAGTACTTC. This gives the protein CASSPLAQGYEQYF.

This clonotype has a count of ten or more. The chain couples TRBV28 to TRBJ2-4; 7 bases fit TRBD1. The V segment lost 2 bases and the J segment 6 bases; nucleotides outside the gene matches: 1. Germline loops: CDR1 MDHEN, CDR2 SYDVKM. The CDR3 is 13 residues long. The CDR3 loop reads CASSLTGVNIQYF. In DNA form, the CDR3 reads TGTGCCAGCAGTTTAACAGGGGTAAACATTCAGTACTTC.

In the case of this clonotype: With a much larger clone just one base away, this may be a read error. V is TRBV20-1 and J is TRBJ2-1; D call uncertain. CDR3 size: 10 residues. Per germline, CDR1 DFQATT and CDR2 SNEGSKA (reference sequence). The CDR3: CNATKYEQFF. The CDR3 coding sequence is TGCAATGCCACCAAATATGAGCAGTTCTTC.

This clonotype was seen at least ten times. CDR3 protein: CASSTQGGTPYGYTF. DNA of the CDR3: TGTGCCAGCAGTACCCAGGGGGGCACCCCATATGGCTACACCTTC. J is TRBJ1-2 and V is TRBV6-5; TRBD1 aligns across 7 bases. Unmatched junction bases numbered 11, after V lost 5 bases and J lost 5 bases. Germline assignment: CDR1 MNHEY and CDR2 SVGAGI. This CDR3 spans 15 amino acids.

This clonotype came up a few times. A read error may explain this, as a much larger clone is one base away. V gene TRBV27 combines with J gene TRBJ2-7, with 7 bases matching TRBD1. The junction had 0 bases not matched to a gene; V was cut back by 2 bases and J by 2 bases. From germline, CDR1 is MNHEY and CDR2 SMNVEV (reference sequence). The CDR3 spans 13 residues. CDR3 sequence: CASSLQGAYEQYF. Written as DNA, the CDR3 is TGTGCCAGCAGTTTACAGGGGGCCTACGAGCAGTACTTC.